The source of this TCR beta chain is a study of CD8 T cells in ankylosing spondylitis. By quantitative 5'-RACE with molecular barcodes, the TCR beta libraries were made. TCRdb recomputed calls from the 5' RACE reads with MiXCR, one row per CDR3 protein. This repertoire shows about 450,000 distinct CDR3 sequences, 25% to 30% found once; its top ten account for roughly 0.8%. With respect to this clonotype: Its matching antigen is unknown.

The CDR3 has 12 amino acids. Trimming left V 7 bases short and J 6 bases short, with 9 bases between. Looked up from germline, CDR1 is SNHLY and CDR2 is FYNNEI. General study findings and limits: Fewer than 10 highly homologous variants formed a TCR beta motif that appeared characteristic of ankylosing spondylitis blood. Clones linked to disease were reported to show significant enrichment in matched ankylosing spondylitis synovial fluid. Existing reports had already noted some motif variants in reactive arthritis synovial fluid and blood. Disease-linked clones displayed a CD8+ phenotype and appeared relatively rarely in peripheral blood.

V usage is TRBV2 and J usage is TRBJ2-2; D gene uncertain. The clonotype originates from a male donor with ankylosing spondylitis. What was sequenced was blood, either unsorted or a sorted T cell fraction (not recorded which). The CDR3 region is CASTFEAGELFF. The DNA of the CDR3 is TGTGCCAGCACCTTCGAGGCCGGGGAGCTGTTTTTT.